The TCR beta chain under discussion was sequenced for a study of cytomegalovirus exposure and HLA in healthy donors. Study-wide points: Previously analyzed data showed that most TCR beta V segments were productive at a frequency of about 90% or about 30%.

Worth noting for this clone: What it binds is not known.

The CDR3 covers 14 residues. With V trimmed by 4 bases and J by 4 bases, 5 bases remained unmatched. The germline V gene has CDR1 SGHVS and CDR2 FQNEAQ. PCR primers comprised 60 Vbeta and 13 Jbeta primers. Profiled with immunoSEQ multiplex PCR; TCRdb holds only in-frame clones, not every one. The sample lists over 130,000 clones, about 80% occurring once. The rearrangement joins TRBV7-8 to TRBJ2-7, with 9 bases aligning to TRBD2. This TCR came from a man younger than 45 in good health and CMV-seropositive. Sequencing input: PBMCs. The CDR3 DNA sequence: TGTGCCAGCAGCTCAAATAGCGGGGGATACGAGCAGTACTTC. Encoded protein: CASSSNSGGYEQYF.